The 9 T cell receptor beta chains below were found in one sample sequenced in a study of molecular identifiers for immune sequencing clone quantification. TCRdb reprocessed the PCR reads with MiXCR, giving one entry per CDR3 protein. The data show roughly 630,000 distinct CDR3 sequences, about 25% seen once. Input material: naive CD8+ T cells from blood, with Jurkat cell RNA spiked in. The subset was: FACS-sorted CD8+CD4-CCR7+CD45RA+ naive T cells. The receptor source for this set is a human donor in good health. Some libraries in this study had Jurkat cell RNA spiked in.

The sample holds many counts of this clonotype. The rearrangement links TRBV9 to TRBJ1-1; possibly TRBD1 for D (6 bases). CDR1 is SGDLS, CDR2 YYNGEE, per germline. This CDR3 region has 15 residues. V lost 1 base, J lost 5 bases, and 15 bases lay in between. CDR3 sequence (DNA): TGTGCCAGCAGCGTAAGTTATCAGGGGCGGACTGAAGCTTTCTTT. Residues: CASSVSYQGRTEAFF. The full variable domain, with the rest looked up from reference TRBV9 and TRBJ1-1, is DSGVTQTPKHLITATGQRVTLRCSPRSGDLSVYWYQQSLDQGLQFLIQYYNGEERAKGNILERFSAQQFPDLHSELNLSSLELGDSALYFCASSVSYQGRTEAFFGQGTRLTVV.

This clonotype was seen only a few times. The chain recombines TRBV12-3 or TRBV12-4 with TRBJ1-2; TRBD1 matches at 11 bases. The CDR3 contains 14 residues. With V trimmed by 6 bases and J by 7 bases, 7 bases remained unmatched. CDR3: CASSPDRGLGGYTF. The CDR3 region has the DNA TGTGCCAGCAGCCCGGACAGGGGGCTCGGTGGCTACACCTTC.

The rearrangement joins TRBV12-3 or TRBV12-4 to TRBJ2-7, with unresolved D. The CDR3 covers 12 residues. With 6 bases removed from V and 7 bases from J, the gap between germline ends came to 13 bases. CDR3 nucleotide sequence: TGTGCCAGCAGCGTCCCCTTGTCTGAGCAGTACTTC. Protein sequence: CASSVPLSEQYF.

The chain joins TRBV5-5 to TRBJ2-1, with D hard to call. Trimming took 1 base from V and 9 from J, leaving 20 bases between them. There are 16 residues in the CDR3. Germline assignment: CDR1 SGHKS and CDR2 YYEKEE (reference sequence). The CDR3 region is CASSLTIFAVKPEQFF. The DNA of the CDR3 is TGTGCCAGCAGCTTGACCATATTTGCGGTGAAGCCTGAGCAGTTCTTC.

This clonotype was observed a few times. The rearrangement joins TRBV4-3 to TRBJ2-5, with TRBD2 identical over 7 bases. This CDR3 spans 16 amino acids. Losses at the gene ends were 0 bases for V and 5 bases for J; bases not matched to a gene: 9. CDR1 and CDR2 (germline): LGHNA, YSLEER. Here the CDR3 reads CASSQDRGGVQETQYF. In nucleotides, the CDR3 is TGCGCCAGCAGCCAAGATAGGGGAGGGGTTCAGGAGACCCAGTACTTC.

There are a few counts of this clonotype. No conserved phenylalanine or tryptophan is present at the end of the CDR3, so a read error is the likely explanation. The chain uses TRBV9 and TRBJ2-7; D uncertain. V dropped 3 bases and J dropped 2 bases, with 6 bases sitting between them. CDR1 is SGDLS, CDR2 YYNGEE, per germline. The CDR3 sequence is 12 residues long. The CDR3 region is CASSDHPYEQYS. CDR3 DNA: TGTGCCAGCAGCGACCACCCCTACGAGCAGTACTCC.

A word on this clonotype: One end of the junction does not line up with germline, which may come from a read error. The V gene is TRBV7-2, the J gene TRBJ2-3, with D unresolved. CDR3 length: 15 amino acids. Looked up from germline, CDR1 is SGHTA and CDR2 is FQGNSA. The CDR3 bases are TGTGCCAGCGGCTCATGGGTTATTGGCACAGATATGCAGTATTTT. Its translation: CASGSWVIGTDMQYF.

This clonotype showed up just a few times. The CDR3, as DNA: TGTGCCAGCAGTTATAATGCTGGGACTAGCGGCCACAATGAGCAGTTCTTC. The encoded protein is CASSYNAGTSGHNEQFF. The chain has TRBV6-5 and TRBJ2-1, with 11 bases matching TRBD2. CDR1 and CDR2 from the germline V gene are MNHEY and SVGAGI. The CDR3 contains 17 residues. J gave up 5 bases and V 3 bases, and 9 bases lay outside the gene matches.

This clonotype was counted many times. This chain uses TRBV6-5 with TRBJ2-7, with 9 nucleotides matching TRBD1. CDR3 length: 14 residues. The V gene's germline CDR1 is MNHEY and CDR2 SVGAGI. V was clipped by 4 bases and J by 5 bases; unmatched bases: 6. The CDR3 DNA reads TGTGCCAGCAGTTGGCAAGGACAGGGGAACGAGCAGTACTTC. It codes for CASSWQGQGNEQYF.